Below, 27 T cell receptor beta chains from the same sample are listed, as sequenced in a study of blood T cell repertoires in COVID-19. TCRdb's table, derived via immunoSEQ multiplex PCR, lists solely in-frame clones and lacks some. The sample lists around 500,000 clones, less than 90% occurring once. Sequencing input: PBMCs or T cells enriched from blood (not recorded which). These receptor sequences come from a woman aged 55 to 70 who had recovered from COVID-19.

This chain joins TRBV15 and TRBJ2-7, with TRBD1 matching 9 bases. The CDR3 has 17 amino acids. From germline, CDR1 is LNHNV and CDR2 YYDKDF (reference sequence). V shed 1 base, J shed 1 base, and the junction held 8 bases outside the gene matches. This CDR3 is CATSRGLPGQGSYEQYF. As DNA, the CDR3 is TGTGCCACCAGCAGAGGGCTACCGGGACAGGGATCCTACGAGCAGTACTTC.

The V gene is TRBV14, the J gene TRBJ2-3; D remains unclear. CDR1 and CDR2 (germline): SGHDN, FVKESK. The ends were cut back, 1 base at V and 14 bases at J, with 10 bases in the middle. This CDR3 contains 11 residues. The chain's CDR3 is CASSQGGLVYF. The CDR3 nucleotides are TGTGCCAGCAGCCAAGGAGGCCTAGTGTATTTT.

The V gene is TRBV6-1, the J gene TRBJ2-5; D may be TRBD2 (6 bases). The length of the CDR3 is 19 residues. Germline V gene lookup returns CDR1 MNHNS and CDR2 SASEGT. Between the trimmed V and J ends, which lost 1 base and 0 bases, there was a span of 21 bases. The CDR3 sequence: CASSEEGGNGGWYQETQYF. The CDR3 DNA sequence: TGTGCCAGCAGTGAAGAAGGCGGGAACGGGGGTTGGTACCAAGAGACCCAGTACTTC.

The CDR3 region has the DNA TGTGCCATCAGTTCCTACACGGGGGGGCGAACCTCACCCCTCCACTTT. Amino acids: CAISSYTGGRTSPLHF. This rearrangement joins TRBV10-3 to TRBJ1-6, with a weak D call TRBD1 (6 bases). This CDR3 is 16 amino acids long. The germline gives CDR1 ENHRY, CDR2 SYGVKD. V was trimmed by 5 bases and J by 10 bases, leaving 21 bases between them.

The CDR3 nucleotides read TGTGCCAGCACCCCCGGGCCCCCCTCCGGCGGGGGGGGTCCGGGCACAGATACGCAGTATTTT. As protein: CASTPGPPSGGGGPGTDTQYF. The rearrangement joins TRBV4-2 to TRBJ2-3, with 9 bases fitting TRBD2. Germline CDR1 LGHNA, CDR2 YNFKEQ. The CDR3 consists of 21 residues. Unmatched junction bases numbered 24, after V lost 7 bases and J lost 1 base.

The chain joins TRBV30 to TRBJ2-7; D is perhaps TRBD1 (6 bases). There are 13 residues in the CDR3. The V gene's germline CDR1 is GTSNPN and CDR2 SVGIG (reference sequence). Trimming cost V 1 base and J 3 bases, with 10 bases left between them. The DNA of the CDR3 is TGTGCCTGGAGTGGACTGGACAGCTACGAGCAGTACGTC. Amino acid sequence: CAWSGLDSYEQYV.

The J gene is TRBJ2-7, the V gene TRBV18; D is perhaps TRBD1 (5 bases). Trimming shortened V by 4 bases and J by 4 bases, and 5 bases separated the two germline ends. The germline V gene encodes CDR1 KGHSH and CDR2 LQKENI. The CDR3 consists of 11 residues. The CDR3 coding sequence is TGTGCCAGCTCACAGGGGTACGAGCAGTACGTC. Encoded protein: CASSQGYEQYV.

The chain employs TRBV12-3 or TRBV12-4 and TRBJ2-3; D remains unclear. The V end lost 3 bases, the J end lost 6 bases, and 4 bases lay between the germline ends. The CDR3 has 11 residues. The DNA for the CDR3 is TGTGCCAGCAGTTTCGTGGATACGCAGTATTTT. Amino acid sequence: CASSFVDTQYF.

The chain couples TRBV2 to TRBJ1-2, with a weak D call TRBD1 (5 bases). CDR1 and CDR2 from the germline V gene are SNHLY and FYNNEI. Trimming stripped 4 bases from V and 3 bases from J, with 12 bases between. This CDR3 is built from 14 residues. CDR3 sequence reads: CASSARWGDYGYTF. Written as DNA, the CDR3 is TGTGCCAGCAGTGCCCGATGGGGGGACTATGGCTACACCTTC.

A single count supports this clone. The J gene is TRBJ1-2, the V gene TRBV3-1 (or the pseudogene TRBV3-2); D is uncertain. The CDR3 has 14 residues. CDR1 is LGHDT and CDR2 is YNNKEL in the germline V gene (reference sequence). Trimming shortened V by 1 base and J by 5 bases, and 11 bases separated the two germline ends. CDR3 in DNA: TGTGCCAGCAGCCAAGTTGTCAGTGGTTATGGCTACACCTTC. Its protein product is CASSQVVSGYGYTF.

The chain links TRBV3-1 (or the pseudogene TRBV3-2) to TRBJ2-2; D is perhaps TRBD2 (6 bases). V dropped 3 bases and J dropped 8 bases, with 10 bases sitting between them. CDR1 is LGHDT and CDR2 is YNNKEL in the germline V gene (reference sequence). This CDR3 is 13 amino acids long. CDR3 amino acids: CASSQRDIGELFF. The CDR3 nucleotides are TGTGCCAGCAGCCAGCGGGATATTGGGGAGCTGTTTTTT.

This chain links TRBV5-1 with TRBJ1-2; D is possibly TRBD1 (5 bases). The CDR3 is made up of 14 amino acids. Germline CDR1 reads SGHRS; CDR2 reads YFSETQ. V was pared by 0 bases and J by 3 bases, with 9 bases between. The CDR3 region has the DNA TGCGCCAGCAGCTTGGAATGGGGGGACTATGGCTACACCTTC. Amino acids: CASSLEWGDYGYTF.

This chain links TRBV3-1 (or the pseudogene TRBV3-2) with TRBJ1-5; TRBD1 matches at 11 bases. V lost 4 bases to trimming and J lost 3 bases; unmatched junction nucleotides: 2. Germline CDR1 is LGHDT and CDR2 is YNNKEL (reference sequence). The CDR3 is 15 residues long. The CDR3 DNA reads TGTGCCAGCAGCCTTGGACAGGGGGCCAATCAGCCCCAGCATTTT. Translated, it gives CASSLGQGANQPQHF.

This clone was observed a single time. CDR3 DNA sequence: TGTGCCAGCACCCAGTCCCCTGACAGGGATCGGGATGGCTACACCTTC. It is translated as CASTQSPDRDRDGYTF. The gene calls are TRBV9 and TRBJ1-2; 7 nucleotides line up with TRBD1. The CDR3 totals 16 residues. V shed 6 bases, J shed 6 bases, and the junction held 17 bases outside the gene matches. Germline V gives CDR1 SGDLS, CDR2 YYNGEE.

The CDR3 loop reads CAISADRGKGNTIYF. The DNA for the CDR3 is TGTGCCATCAGTGCTGACAGGGGAAAAGGAAACACCATATATTTT. The V call is TRBV10-3, the J call TRBJ1-3; 8 positions match TRBD1. V dropped 4 bases and J dropped 4; count of bases not matched to a gene: 6. Germline CDR1 and CDR2: ENHRY and SYGVKD. This CDR3 contains 15 residues.

V usage is TRBV5-6 and J usage is TRBJ2-7; no clear D gene. Trimming left V 4 bases short and J 3 bases short, with 11 bases between. CDR1 is SGHDT and CDR2 is YYEEEE in the germline V gene. CDR3 length: 13 amino acids. The CDR3 DNA reads TGTGCCAGCAGCGCCGACACGGTCTACGAGCAGTACGTC. The encoded protein is CASSADTVYEQYV.

The V and J genes are TRBV29-1 and TRBJ2-1; 10 bases are shared with TRBD2. Germline loops: CDR1 SQVTM, CDR2 ANQGSEA. J gave up 6 bases and V 5 bases, and 4 bases lay outside the gene matches. This CDR3 contains 13 residues. The CDR3 nucleotides read TGCAGCGTTCTGGCTAGCGGGGGCAATGAGCAGTTCTTC. This sequence encodes CSVLASGGNEQFF.

The chain joins TRBV19 to TRBJ1-2, with D possibly matching TRBD1 (5 bases). CDR1 and CDR2 from the germline V gene are LNHDA and SQIVND (reference sequence). Trimming left V 8 bases short and J 4 bases short, with 14 bases between. The CDR3 is 13 amino acids. CDR3 DNA sequence: TGTGCCAGTGCCTTTGGGGGGTTCTATGGCTACACCTTC. Translating gives CASAFGGFYGYTF.

In its sample, this clone was seen once. The V gene is TRBV23-1, the J gene TRBJ1-5, with D perhaps matching TRBD1 (5 bases). TRBV23-1 is treated as an ORF (open reading frame) with a function not yet certain. The length of the CDR3 is 15 residues. V was pared by 4 bases and J by 0 bases, with 10 bases between. The CDR3 loop is CASSLGVYSNQPQHF. The CDR3 DNA reads as TGCGCCAGCAGTCTAGGGGTTTATAGCAATCAGCCCCAGCATTTT.

Here the CDR3 reads CASRDRGLQPQHF. CDR3 in DNA: TGTGCCAGCAGGGACAGGGGCCTTCAGCCCCAGCATTTT. The rearrangement joins TRBV12-3 or TRBV12-4 to TRBJ1-5; 9 nucleotides align to TRBD1. CDR3 length: 13 amino acids. J was trimmed by 6 bases and V by 6 bases; bases with no gene match: 3.

In DNA, the CDR3 is TGCGCCAGCAGCTTGCTGCAAATTGAGGGTCAGAATTCACCCCTCCACTTT. Amino acids: CASSLLQIEGQNSPLHF. The chain joins TRBV5-1 to TRBJ1-6; D gene ambiguous. CDR1 and CDR2 (germline): SGHRS, YFSETQ. Trimming cost V 1 base and J 7 bases, with 18 bases left between them. The CDR3 has 17 residues.

Remarks on this clone: Sequence at one end of the junction differs from germline and may be a read error. V is TRBV5-1 and J is TRBJ2-1, with 7 bases aligning to TRBD2. Looked up from germline, CDR1 is SGHRS and CDR2 is YFSETQ. This CDR3 region has 12 residues. CDR3 coding DNA: TGCGCCAGCAGCCGGGACTACAGTGAGCAGTTCTTC. It yields the protein CASSRDYSEQFF.

The V gene is TRBV19, the J gene TRBJ1-2; no firm D call. Trimming removed 4 bases from V and 3 bases from J, with 12 bases in between. This CDR3 is built from 14 residues. Per germline, CDR1 LNHDA and CDR2 SQIVND (reference sequence). This chain's CDR3 is CASSTPPRDYGYTF. The CDR3 bases are TGTGCCAGTAGTACCCCCCCCCGGGACTATGGCTACACCTTC. Using reference TRBV19 and TRBJ1-2 for the parts outside the CDR3, the full variable domain is DGGITQSPKYLFRKEGQNVTLSCEQNLNHDAMYWYRQDPGQGLRLIYYSQIVNDFQKGDIAEGYSVSREKKESFPLTVTSAQKNPTAFYLCASSTPPRDYGYTFGSGTRLTVV.

The rearrangement joins TRBV7-9 to TRBJ2-6; 9 bases map to TRBD2. The length of the CDR3 is 17 residues. V lost 5 bases, J lost 1 base, and 6 bases stayed unmatched. Germline loops: CDR1 SEHNR, CDR2 FQNEAQ (reference sequence). Written as DNA, the CDR3 is TGTGCCAGCAGCCTGGGACTAGCTTCTTCTGGGGCCAACGTCCTGACTTTC. Amino acid sequence: CASSLGLASSGANVLTF.

The genes are TRBV4-2 and TRBJ1-5; TRBD1 agrees at 7 bases. Germline CDR1 LGHNA, CDR2 YNFKEQ. The CDR3 contains 16 residues. Unmatched junction bases numbered 8, after V lost 4 bases and J lost 2 bases. In nucleotides, the CDR3 is TGTGCCAGCAGCCCAGGACAGGCATGGGGCAATCAGCCCCAGCATTTT. The encoded protein is CASSPGQAWGNQPQHF.

The chain carries TRBV24-1 and TRBJ1-4; D possibly corresponds to TRBD1 (5 bases). The germline CDR1 and CDR2 sequences are KGHDR and SFDVKD. V lost 3 bases, J lost 5 bases, and 12 bases lay in between. This CDR3 comprises 15 residues. For the CDR3, the DNA is TGTGCCACCAGTGATCCCTCGCGGGGGAATGAAAAACTGTTTTTT. Translating it yields CATSDPSRGNEKLFF.

The chain uses TRBV5-6 and TRBJ2-3, with D possibly matching TRBD1 (7 bases). Deletions cut 4 bases from V and 4 bases from J, with 22 bases between. The CDR3 loop spans 17 amino acids. Germline loops: CDR1 SGHDT, CDR2 YYEEEE. CDR3 loop: CASSGSRDPRGADTQYF. DNA of the CDR3: TGTGCCAGCAGCGGGAGCCGGGACCCCAGGGGGGCAGATACGCAGTATTTT.